The 15 T cell receptor beta chains given below trace back to one sample, sequenced in a study of T cell responses to AZD1222 COVID-19 vaccine. The protocol was immunoSEQ multiplex PCR, while the TCRdb copy is restricted to in-frame clones and leaves out a portion. The table has roughly 120,000 clones, over 75% seen once; the top ten hold around 7.7%. The source was peripheral blood, collected on day 0 of AZD1222 vaccination. The receptor set was obtained from an adult in good health.

This chain connects TRBV2 to TRBJ2-4, with 7 bases that match TRBD1. V lost 6 bases and J lost 6; bases outside the gene matches: 5. This CDR3 spans 13 amino acids. The germline V gene has CDR1 SNHLY and CDR2 FYNNEI. The CDR3 is CASRAGTVNIQYF. In nucleotides, the CDR3 is TGTGCCAGCAGGGCAGGGACAGTAAACATTCAGTACTTC.

The chain employs TRBV19 and TRBJ2-7; D possibly uses TRBD1 or TRBD2 (5 bases each). Germline V gene lookup returns CDR1 LNHDA and CDR2 SQIVND (reference sequence). This CDR3 contains 15 residues. Trimming shortened V by 1 base and J by 0 bases, and 10 bases separated the two germline ends. CDR3: CASSIAAGTSYEQYF. The CDR3, as DNA: TGTGCCAGTAGTATAGCGGCAGGGACCTCCTACGAGCAGTACTTC.

The chain combines TRBV6-5 with TRBJ2-6; either TRBD1 or TRBD2 may supply D (6 bases each). V was shortened by 8 bases and J by 4 bases, with 12 bases between the two germline ends. Germline V gives CDR1 MNHEY, CDR2 SVGAGI. The CDR3 runs to 14 residues. The CDR3 here is CASLWGAGANVLTF. The CDR3 DNA reads as TGTGCCAGCCTATGGGGGGCCGGGGCCAACGTCCTGACTTTC.

The chain recombines TRBV5-4 with TRBJ2-2, with TRBD2 matching over 10 bases. CDR1 is SGHNT and CDR2 is YYREEE in the germline V gene (reference sequence). Losses at the gene ends were 4 bases for V and 4 bases for J; bases not matched to a gene: 7. The CDR3 loop spans 16 amino acids. The CDR3 bases are TGTGCCAGCAGCCCACTAGCGGGATTGCTCACCGGGGAGCTGTTTTTT. This codes for CASSPLAGLLTGELFF.

Only one count was recorded for this clone. CDR3 loop: CATQRRGGGNEQFF. For the CDR3, the DNA is TGTGCCACTCAAAGGCGGGGGGGCGGGAATGAGCAGTTCTTC. The chain couples TRBV24-1 to TRBJ2-1, with 9 bases identical to TRBD2. The CDR3 runs 14 residues. The V segment lost 10 bases and the J segment 7 bases; nucleotides outside the gene matches: 10. Germline V gene lookup returns CDR1 KGHDR and CDR2 SFDVKD.

The chain carries TRBV6-2 or TRBV6-3 and TRBJ1-2, with 7 bases matching TRBD1. V was clipped by 6 bases and J by 0 bases; unmatched bases: 13. This CDR3 is 17 amino acids long. Germline CDR1 MNHEY, CDR2 SVGEGT. This chain's CDR3 is CASSARMGQIANYGYTF. The DNA for the CDR3 is TGTGCCAGCAGCGCCCGCATGGGACAGATCGCTAACTATGGCTACACCTTC.

This clone showed up just a few times. The chain combines TRBV27 with TRBJ1-4, with D unclear. Germline V gene lookup returns CDR1 MNHEY and CDR2 SMNVEV (reference sequence). The CDR3 is made up of 13 amino acids. V was trimmed by 8 bases and J by 6 bases, leaving 13 bases between them. The CDR3 loop reads CASGRPLDEKLFF. In nucleotides, the CDR3 is TGTGCCAGCGGTCGGCCCCTGGATGAAAAACTGTTTTTT.

The CDR3 DNA reads TGTGCCAGCAGCCCCTCCTCGGCTAGCGGCCACAATGAGCAGTTCTTC. Its translation is CASSPSSASGHNEQFF. The chain couples TRBV7-6 to TRBJ2-1; 7 nucleotides align to TRBD2. Unmatched junction bases numbered 12, after V lost 5 bases and J lost 5 bases. This CDR3 is built from 16 residues. Germline V lookup: CDR1 SGHVS, CDR2 FNYEAQ.

The chain uses TRBV29-1 and TRBJ1-1, with D tentatively TRBD1 (5 bases). V lost 3 bases and J 11 bases, leaving 10 bases between the germline ends. Germline assignment: CDR1 SQVTM and CDR2 ANQGSEA. This CDR3 is built from 10 residues. The CDR3 sequence: CSVEAAGAFF. DNA of the CDR3: TGCAGCGTTGAGGCCGCAGGGGCTTTCTTT.

V is TRBV28 and J is TRBJ1-2; D gene uncertain. The CDR3 is 14 residues long. CDR1 is MDHEN and CDR2 is SYDVKM in the germline V gene. Trimming cost V 6 bases and J 2 bases, with 13 bases left between them. Here the CDR3 reads CASSRTVENYGYTF. In nucleotides, the CDR3 is TGTGCCAGCAGCCGCACGGTGGAAAACTATGGCTACACCTTC.

The count of this clone is one. The V call is TRBV11-2, the J call TRBJ2-1; D perhaps matches TRBD2 (7 bases). Trimming stripped 2 bases from V and 10 bases from J, with 12 bases between. Germline values: CDR1 SGHAT, CDR2 FQNNGV. The CDR3 spans 13 residues. The CDR3 reads CASSLRGAGEQFF. In DNA, the CDR3 is TGTGCCAGCAGCTTACGGGGGGCTGGGGAGCAGTTCTTC.

The chain links TRBV5-4 to TRBJ2-2, with D uncertain. Germline V gene data show CDR1 as SGHNT and CDR2 as YYREEE (reference sequence). The CDR3 length is 13 residues. V shed 4 bases and J shed 8 bases, with 12 bases lying between them. DNA for the CDR3: TGTGCCAGCAGCCCCCAGATTATTGGGGAGCTGTTTTTT. Amino acid sequence: CASSPQIIGELFF. The variable domain in full, completed from reference TRBV5-4 and TRBJ2-2, reads ETGVTQSPTHLIKTRGQQVTLRCSSQSGHNTVSWYQQALGQGPQFIFQYYREEENGRGNFPPRFSGLQFPNYSSELNVNALELDDSALYLCASSPQIIGELFFGEGSRLTVL.

The V gene is TRBV4-1, the J gene TRBJ1-2; TRBD1 aligns across 8 bases. This CDR3 has 15 residues. The junction had 6 bases not matched to a gene; V was cut back by 0 bases and J by 6 bases. In germline, CDR1 is MGHRA, CDR2 YSYEKL. This CDR3 reads CASSQERQGAHGYTF. CDR3 in DNA: TGCGCCAGCAGCCAAGAGCGGCAGGGGGCCCATGGCTACACCTTC.

There are a few counts of this clone. The chain has TRBV28 and TRBJ2-1; 9 bases match TRBD2. Trimming cost V 4 bases and J 7 bases; bases outside gene matches: 8. CDR3 length: 15 residues. Germline CDR1 MDHEN, CDR2 SYDVKM. CDR3 DNA: TGTGCCAGCAGTTCGAGCGGGAGGCCCTCAAATGAGCAGTTCTTC. Protein product: CASSSSGRPSNEQFF.

This sequence joins TRBV2 and TRBJ2-3, with D uncertain. Germline assignment: CDR1 SNHLY and CDR2 FYNNEI. The length of the CDR3 is 16 residues. V gave up 6 bases and J gave up 2 bases, with 18 bases separating them. The CDR3 DNA reads as TGTGCCAGCAGGGAACAACTTCCCGAGGACACAGATACGCAGTATTTT. Translated, it gives CASREQLPEDTDTQYF.